The source of this T cell receptor beta chain is a study of blood T cells in healthy people across ages. A second PCR of about 7 to 12 cycles used a sample-barcoded 5' primer and a J-beta primer mix. Via MiXCR, TCRdb re-called the 5' RACE reads, giving one row per CDR3 protein. The table has some 1 million distinct CDR3 sequences, 40% to 55% seen once; the top ten hold under 20%. With regard to this clonotype: Its specificity is unknown.

Germline V gene data show CDR1 as MGHDK and CDR2 as SYGVNS. This CDR3 spans 11 amino acids. V lost 3 bases and J lost 11, with 10 bases in between. At least 7 million PBMCs were isolated per sample. Study-level points and caveats: Estimated diversity across one million T cells was deemed an underestimate. There was a strong correlation between TCR beta diversity and naive T cell percentage. With age, beta diversity per million T cells declined roughly linearly, significantly by roughly 40.

This clonotype was obtained from a woman aged 60-75 years in good health. Sequences were obtained from blood. The chain joins TRBV25-1 to TRBJ2-5; D may be TRBD2 (6 bases). The CDR3 loop reads CASSESAGQYF. Written as DNA, the CDR3 is TGTGCCAGCAGTGAGTCGGCGGGGCAGTACTTC.